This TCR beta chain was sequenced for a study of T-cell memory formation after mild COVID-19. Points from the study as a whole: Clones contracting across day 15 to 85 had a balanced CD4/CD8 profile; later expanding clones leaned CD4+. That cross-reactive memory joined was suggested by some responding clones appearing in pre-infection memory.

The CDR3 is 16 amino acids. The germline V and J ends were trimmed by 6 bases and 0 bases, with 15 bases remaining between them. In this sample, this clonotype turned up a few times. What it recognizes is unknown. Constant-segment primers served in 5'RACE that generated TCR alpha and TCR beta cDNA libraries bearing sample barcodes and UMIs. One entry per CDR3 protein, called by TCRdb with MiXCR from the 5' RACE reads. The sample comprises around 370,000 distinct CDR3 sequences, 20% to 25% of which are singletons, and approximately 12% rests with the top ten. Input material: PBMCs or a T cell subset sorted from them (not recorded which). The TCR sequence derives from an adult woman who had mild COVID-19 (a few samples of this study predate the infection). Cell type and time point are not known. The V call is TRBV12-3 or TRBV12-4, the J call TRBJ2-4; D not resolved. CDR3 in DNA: TGTGCCAGCAGCATTCTCGCCAGTAAAGCCAAAAACATTCAGTACTTC. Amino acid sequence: CASSILASKAKNIQYF.